This T cell receptor (beta chain) appears in the sequencing data of a study of blood T cell repertoires in COVID-19. Assay used: immunoSEQ multiplex PCR; TCRdb lists only in-frame clones, some missing. The repertoire holds 77,000 or so clones, with around nine tenths as singletons. V lost 5 bases, J lost 2 bases, and 5 bases stayed unmatched. The CDR3 has 15 residues. Germline V gene sequence: CDR1 SNHLY, CDR2 FYNNEI. The rearrangement uses TRBV2 and TRBJ1-5; TRBD1 matches 8 bases. The sequence derives from a man aged 45-65 years with active COVID-19. Sequencing was done on a sample of peripheral blood. The CDR3 here is CASSFPGGGNQPQHF. The CDR3 nucleotides are TGTGCCAGCAGTTTCCCAGGGGGCGGCAATCAGCCCCAGCATTTT.